The text below deals with one TCR beta chain. Profiling relied on immunoSEQ multiplex PCR, and the TCRdb table lists in-frame clones only, not all of them. The sample comprises 80,000 to 90,000 clones, more than 75% of which are singletons, and around 15% rests with the top ten. The sample originates from a study of blood T cell repertoires in COVID-19. V was shortened by 7 bases and J by 8 bases, with 14 bases between the two germline ends. Germline CDR1 reads SGHNT; CDR2 reads YENEEA. The CDR3 loop spans 13 amino acids. This TCR was sampled from a woman between 65 and 79 years old with acute or convalescent COVID-19. The chain recombines TRBV11-3 with TRBJ2-2; D ambiguous. The sample consisted of peripheral blood. Written as DNA, the CDR3 is TGTGCCAGCACCGTCCTCGTCGGGGGGGAGCTGTTTTTT. This translates into CASTVLVGGELFF.